These 17 T cell receptor beta chains were all obtained from the same sample, sequenced in a study of T-cell memory formation after mild COVID-19. TCRdb redid the calling of the 5' RACE reads with MiXCR, one entry per CDR3 protein. The sample consists of 30,000 to 35,000 distinct CDR3 sequences, roughly 21% of them appearing once. The specimen sequenced was PBMCs or a T cell subset sorted from them (not recorded which). The receptor set was obtained from an adult who had mild COVID-19 (a few samples of this study predate the infection). Cell type and time point are not known.

This clonotype was recorded many times. The rearrangement joins TRBV5-5 to TRBJ1-1; TRBD1 is a possible D gene (5 bases). This CDR3 has 14 residues. CDR1 is SGHKS, CDR2 YYEKEE, per germline (reference sequence). Trimming cost V 2 bases and J 3 bases, with 11 bases left between them. CDR3 nucleotide sequence: TGTGCCAGCAGCTTCAGGGTGGAGGACACTGAAGCTTTCTTT. It is translated as CASSFRVEDTEAFF.

This clonotype was detected many times. The chain employs TRBV18 and TRBJ2-1; D remains unclear. V shed 0 bases and J shed 0 bases, with 6 bases lying between them. Germline V gene sequence: CDR1 KGHSH, CDR2 LQKENI. The CDR3 has 15 residues. DNA of the CDR3: TGTGCCAGCTCACCACCGGCGAGCTCCTACAATGAGCAGTTCTTC. Translation gives CASSPPASSYNEQFF.

This chain links TRBV7-2 with TRBJ1-1; 7 bases line up with TRBD1. Germline assignment: CDR1 SGHTA and CDR2 FQGNSA. The CDR3 sequence is 16 residues long. The V and J ends lost 4 bases and 1 base, in that order; junction bases with no gene match: 9. CDR3 in DNA: TGTGCCAGCAGCTCCACAGGGGTTTACGCGAACACTGAAGCTTTCTTT. Translated: CASSSTGVYANTEAFF.

In its sample, this clonotype was seen many times. The rearrangement uses TRBV30 and TRBJ2-1, with no clear D. This CDR3 region has 12 residues. Looked up from germline, CDR1 is GTSNPN and CDR2 is SVGIG (reference sequence). Trimming took off 1 base at V and 8 bases at J, with 9 bases between the two ends. The CDR3 nucleotides read TGTGCCTGGAGTGACCATCGGGATGAGCAGTTCTTC. Translation: CAWSDHRDEQFF. Filled out from reference TRBV30 and TRBJ2-1, the complete variable domain reads SQTIHQWPATLVQPVGSPLSLECTVEGTSNPNLYWYRQAAGRGLQLLFYSVGIGQISSEVPQNLSASRPQDRQFILSSKKLLLSDSGFYLCAWSDHRDEQFFGPGTRLTVL.

As concerns this clonotype: A much bigger clone sits one base away, suggesting this may be a read error. V gene TRBV11-3 combines with J gene TRBJ2-3; 9 bases fit TRBD2. Trimming cost V 10 bases and J 4 bases; bases outside gene matches: 9. This CDR3 has 14 residues. Germline assignment: CDR1 SGHNT and CDR2 YENEEA. The CDR3 is CAISAGGSADTQYF. DNA for the CDR3: TGTGCCATCAGTGCGGGAGGGAGCGCAGATACGCAGTATTTT. The whole variable domain, filled in from reference TRBV11-3 and TRBJ2-3, reads EAGVVQSPRYKIIEKKQPVAFWCNPISGHNTLYWYLQNLGQGPELLIRYENEEAVDDSQLPKDRFSAERLKGVDSTLKIQPAELGDSAVYLCAISAGGSADTQYFGPGTRLTVL.

This clonotype was recorded at least ten times. This chain connects TRBV4-2 to TRBJ2-1; D not resolved. CDR1 and CDR2 from the germline V gene are LGHNA and YNFKEQ. V was trimmed by 0 bases and J by 12 bases, leaving 12 bases between them. This CDR3 region has 13 residues. The DNA for the CDR3 is TGTGCCAGCAGCCAAGATGGGTCCGATCTGCAGTTCTTC. This encodes CASSQDGSDLQFF.

This clonotype was found many times. V is TRBV18 and J is TRBJ2-7; D could derive from TRBD1 or TRBD2 (5 bases each). With 5 bases removed from V and 0 bases from J, the gap between germline ends came to 11 bases. The CDR3 has 14 residues. Germline CDR1 KGHSH, CDR2 LQKENI. The CDR3 here is CASSTGTASYEQYF. CDR3 in DNA: TGTGCCAGCTCAACCGGGACGGCCTCCTACGAGCAGTACTTC.

This clonotype has only one observation. The chain couples TRBV7-6 to TRBJ2-4; D may be TRBD2 (5 bases). Germline assignment: CDR1 SGHVS and CDR2 FNYEAQ. The length of the CDR3 is 14 residues. V lost 2 bases and J 7 bases, leaving 12 bases between the germline ends. The CDR3 DNA is TGTGCCAGCAGCTTATCGGGGTCCGAGAACATTCAGTACTTC. This encodes CASSLSGSENIQYF.

In this sample, this clonotype turned up many times. CDR3 nucleotides: TGTGCCACCAGTGATAACAGGGGGAGCACCGGGGAGCTGTTTTTT. It specifies CATSDNRGSTGELFF. The chain carries TRBV24-1 and TRBJ2-2, with TRBD1 identical over 8 bases. With 3 bases clipped from V and 4 bases from J, the junction kept 3 bases outside the gene matches. Germline CDR1 and CDR2: KGHDR and SFDVKD. The CDR3 totals 15 residues.

This clonotype was detected ten times or more. This sequence joins TRBV30 and TRBJ1-5, with TRBD1 identical over 8 bases. Germline CDR1 is GTSNPN and CDR2 is SVGIG (reference sequence). Losses at the gene ends were 1 base for V and 4 bases for J; bases not matched to a gene: 12. The CDR3 totals 17 residues. The CDR3 nucleotides are TGTGCCTGGAGTGCCAGATCAGGGGGCCTGAGAAATCAGCCCCAGCATTTT. Encoded protein: CAWSARSGGLRNQPQHF.

The table lists this clonotype with many counts. V usage is TRBV4-2 and J usage is TRBJ2-7, with TRBD1 matching 7 bases. CDR3 length equals 16 residues. Germline CDR1 and CDR2: LGHNA and YNFKEQ. Trimming cost V 0 bases and J 5 bases; bases outside gene matches: 10. DNA of the CDR3: TGTGCCAGCAGCCAAGACTACAGGGGACAGAGGAACGAGCAGTACTTC. Amino acid sequence: CASSQDYRGQRNEQYF.

The chain uses TRBV2 and TRBJ1-2, with D possibly being TRBD1 (6 bases). The germline gives CDR1 SNHLY, CDR2 FYNNEI. V lost 2 bases and J lost 2, with 15 bases in between. The CDR3 is made up of 16 amino acids. CDR3 loop: CASSEWSGAMNYGYTF. The CDR3 DNA reads TGTGCCAGCAGTGAATGGTCAGGGGCCATGAACTATGGCTACACCTTC.

This clonotype has ten or more counts. The chain's CDR3 is CASSRRGSGGPGDTQYF. The CDR3 DNA reads as TGTGCCAGCAGCCGGAGAGGTAGCGGGGGGCCGGGAGATACGCAGTATTTT. The gene calls are TRBV5-6 and TRBJ2-3; 10 bases map to TRBD2. The CDR3 consists of 17 residues. Germline V gives CDR1 SGHDT, CDR2 YYEEEE. V lost 4 bases and J lost 5; bases outside the gene matches: 13. The full variable domain, with the rest looked up from reference TRBV5-6 and TRBJ2-3, is DAGVTQSPTHLIKTRGQQVTLRCSPKSGHDTVSWYQQALGQGPQFIFQYYEEEERQRGNFPDRFSGHQFPNYSSELNVNALLLGDSALYLCASSRRGSGGPGDTQYFGPGTRLTVL.

The table lists this clonotype with many counts. This chain connects TRBV5-1 to TRBJ2-3; the D is unclear. Trimming removed 0 bases from V and 0 bases from J, with 8 bases in between. Per germline, CDR1 SGHRS and CDR2 YFSETQ. The CDR3 has 15 residues. CDR3 nucleotides: TGCGCCAGCAGCTTGGCACTAACTAGCACAGATACGCAGTATTTT. It codes for CASSLALTSTDTQYF. The full variable domain, completed using reference TRBV5-1 and TRBJ2-3, is KAGVTQTPRYLIKTRGQQVTLSCSPISGHRSVSWYQQTPGQGLQFLFEYFSETQRNKGNFPGRFSGRQFSNSRSEMNVSTLELGDSALYLCASSLALTSTDTQYFGPGTRLTVL.

This clonotype has ten or more counts. This sequence joins TRBV6-1 and TRBJ1-5, with TRBD1 matching over 9 bases. CDR1 and CDR2 from the germline V gene are MNHNS and SASEGT. With 3 bases clipped from V and 9 bases from J, the junction kept 9 bases outside the gene matches. The CDR3 runs 15 residues. CDR3 region: CASSDQDRGQRPQHF. DNA of the CDR3: TGTGCCAGCAGTGATCAGGACAGGGGTCAGAGGCCCCAGCATTTT.

The table lists this clonotype with many counts. The V call is TRBV18, the J call TRBJ2-3; D is perhaps TRBD1 (5 bases). There are 15 residues in the CDR3. Trimming shortened V by 4 bases and J by 3 bases, and 14 bases separated the two germline ends. Germline V gene lookup returns CDR1 KGHSH and CDR2 LQKENI. CDR3 sequence reads: CASSQTSRVTDTQYF. CDR3 coding DNA: TGTGCCAGCTCACAAACGTCCAGGGTTACAGATACGCAGTATTTT.

The J gene is TRBJ2-7, the V gene TRBV30, with 7 nucleotides matching TRBD1. V lost 3 bases and J lost 4; bases outside the gene matches: 15. The length of the CDR3 is 16 residues. Germline V gene data show CDR1 as GTSNPN and CDR2 as SVGIG (reference sequence). In DNA form, the CDR3 reads TGTGCCTGGAGGGGGCCCTCGAGGGGGCGAAGGTACGAGCAGTACTTC. It is translated as CAWRGPSRGRRYEQYF.